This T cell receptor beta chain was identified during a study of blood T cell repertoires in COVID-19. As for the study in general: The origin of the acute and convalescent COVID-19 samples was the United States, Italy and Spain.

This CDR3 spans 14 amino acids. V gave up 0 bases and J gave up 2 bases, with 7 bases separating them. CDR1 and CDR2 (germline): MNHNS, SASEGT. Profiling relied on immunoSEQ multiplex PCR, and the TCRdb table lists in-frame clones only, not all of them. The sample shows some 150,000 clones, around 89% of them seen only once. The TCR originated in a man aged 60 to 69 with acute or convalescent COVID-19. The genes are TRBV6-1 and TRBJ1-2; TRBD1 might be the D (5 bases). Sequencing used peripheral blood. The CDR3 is CASSEAPGNYGYTF. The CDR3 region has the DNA TGTGCCAGCAGTGAAGCACCAGGGAACTATGGCTACACCTTC.